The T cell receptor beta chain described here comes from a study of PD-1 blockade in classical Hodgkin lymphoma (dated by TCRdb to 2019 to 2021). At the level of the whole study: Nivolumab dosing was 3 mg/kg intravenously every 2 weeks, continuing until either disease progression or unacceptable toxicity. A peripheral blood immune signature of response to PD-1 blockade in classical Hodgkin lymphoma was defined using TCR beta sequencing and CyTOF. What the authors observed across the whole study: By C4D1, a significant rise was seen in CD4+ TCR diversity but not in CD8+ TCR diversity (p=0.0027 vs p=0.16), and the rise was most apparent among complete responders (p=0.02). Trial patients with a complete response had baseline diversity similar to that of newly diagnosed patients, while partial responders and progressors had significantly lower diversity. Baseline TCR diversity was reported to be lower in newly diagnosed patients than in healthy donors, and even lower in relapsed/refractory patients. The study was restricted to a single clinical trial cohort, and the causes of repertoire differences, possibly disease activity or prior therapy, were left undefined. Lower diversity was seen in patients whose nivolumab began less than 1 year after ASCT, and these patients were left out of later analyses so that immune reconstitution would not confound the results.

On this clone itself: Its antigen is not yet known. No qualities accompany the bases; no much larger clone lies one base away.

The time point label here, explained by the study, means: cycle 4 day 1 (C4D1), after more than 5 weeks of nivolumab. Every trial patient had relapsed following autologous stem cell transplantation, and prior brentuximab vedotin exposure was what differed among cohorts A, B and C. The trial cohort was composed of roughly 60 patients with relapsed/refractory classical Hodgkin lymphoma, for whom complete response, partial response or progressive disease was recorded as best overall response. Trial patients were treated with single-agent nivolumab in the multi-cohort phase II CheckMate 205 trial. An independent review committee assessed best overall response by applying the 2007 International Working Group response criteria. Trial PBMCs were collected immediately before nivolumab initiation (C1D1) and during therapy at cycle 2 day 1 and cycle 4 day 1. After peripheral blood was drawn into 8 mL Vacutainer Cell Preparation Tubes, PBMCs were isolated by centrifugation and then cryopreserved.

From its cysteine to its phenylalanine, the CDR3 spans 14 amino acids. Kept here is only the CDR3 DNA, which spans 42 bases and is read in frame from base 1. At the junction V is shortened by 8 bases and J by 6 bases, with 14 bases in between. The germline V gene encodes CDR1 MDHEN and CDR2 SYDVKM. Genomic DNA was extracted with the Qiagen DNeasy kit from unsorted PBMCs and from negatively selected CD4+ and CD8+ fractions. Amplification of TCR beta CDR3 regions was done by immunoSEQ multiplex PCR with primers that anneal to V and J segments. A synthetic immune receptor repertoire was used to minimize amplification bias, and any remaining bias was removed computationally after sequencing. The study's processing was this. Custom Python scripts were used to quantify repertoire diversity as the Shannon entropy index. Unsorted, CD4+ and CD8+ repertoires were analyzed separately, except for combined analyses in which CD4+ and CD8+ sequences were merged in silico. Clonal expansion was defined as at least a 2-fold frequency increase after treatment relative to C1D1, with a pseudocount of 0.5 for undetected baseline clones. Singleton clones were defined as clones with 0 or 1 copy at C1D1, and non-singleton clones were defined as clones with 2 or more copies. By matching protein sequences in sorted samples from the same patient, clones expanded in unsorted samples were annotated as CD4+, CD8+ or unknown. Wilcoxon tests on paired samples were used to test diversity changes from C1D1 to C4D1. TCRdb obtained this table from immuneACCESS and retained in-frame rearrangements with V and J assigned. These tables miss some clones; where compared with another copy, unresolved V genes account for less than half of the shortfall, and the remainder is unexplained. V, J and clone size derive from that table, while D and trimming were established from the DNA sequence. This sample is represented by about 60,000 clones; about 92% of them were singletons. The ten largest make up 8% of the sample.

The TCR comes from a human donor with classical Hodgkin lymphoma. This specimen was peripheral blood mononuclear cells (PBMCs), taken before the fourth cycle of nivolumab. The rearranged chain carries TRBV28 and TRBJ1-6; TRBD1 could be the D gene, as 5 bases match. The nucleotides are TGTGCCAGCGACCTGGGGGGACGTAATTCACCCCTCCACTTT. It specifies CASDLGGRNSPLHF.